Sequencing of this T cell receptor beta chain was carried out in a study of cytomegalovirus exposure and HLA in healthy donors (dated by TCRdb to 2016 to 2017). Some background on the complete study: In an earlier analysis of 550 to 750 of the donors, 276 Gb of sequence data and 117 million unique TCR beta sequences from about 180 million T cells were reported. A later analysis re-examined previously published TCR beta repertoires from roughly 720 donors and added high-resolution HLA genotyping to investigate patterns of TCR occurrence. The later analysis used no new phenotypic data to find candidate immune exposures, relying instead on TCR beta sequences and their occurrence across donors. The aim of the study was to test whether cataloging public T cell receptors could identify signatures of past pathogen exposure. Of the roughly 390 genotyped donors, around 81% fell in the genetic ancestry cluster associated with self-reported Caucasian donors. To predict cytomegalovirus infection status, the study brought together high-throughput TCR immunosequencing, statistical association of individual TCRs with disease status, and machine learning. An earlier analysis of some 500 of the donors used high-throughput TCR beta sequencing to judge whether each TCR beta V gene segment behaved as functional or pseudogenic. Donor age, sex, ethnicity and CMV serostatus were compiled together with the repertoire data. Genome-wide SNP genotypes for about 65% of the 666 donors were used in a later genetic analysis, which treated that subset as a discovery cohort. Because of strong linkage in the cohort, five DR-DQ haplotypes were treated as single units for association and clustering. On average, roughly 200,000 unique TCR beta nucleotide sequences were sequenced per donor among a few hundred genotyped donors of the cohort, with roughly 18% of those sequences being non-productive. In addition to the first cohort of roughly 700 subjects, a separate validation cohort of over 90 different subjects was used. Class I and class II HLA loci were covered by the typing at four-digit resolution. The T cell repertoires of 670 or so subjects were profiled by immunosequencing and related to cytomegalovirus serostatus. Approximately 300 gigabases of sequencing data and around 80 million unique TCR sequences made up an early release that covered 500 to 650 HLA-typed donors. The number of donors typed differed by locus, with about 629-630 for A, B, C, DRB1 and DQB1, over 500 for DQA1, 600 to 610 for DPA1, and 472 for DPB1. All discovery cohort repertoires had been generated on a single sequencing platform.

The cohort was made up of around 720 healthy bone marrow donors. All cohort members were sampled while nominally healthy, although unrecorded immune exposures were likely present. The donor was CMV seronegative and was included in the group of about 350 seronegative cohort members. Every donor gave a peripheral blood sample, and the peripheral blood mononuclear cells from that sample were used for TCR beta sequencing. Genomic DNA was extracted from the blood cell samples with the Qiagen DNeasy Blood Extraction Kit. Libraries came from the immunoSEQ multiplex PCR assay. For the multiplex PCR, a mixture combining 60 forward primers for TCR Vbeta segments and 13 reverse primers for TCR Jbeta segments was used. The CDR3 region of rearranged TCR beta genes was amplified from genomic DNA with a multiplex PCR assay. The amplified TCR beta libraries were sequenced on the Illumina HiSeq System as 87-base-pair reads. The authors processed their data as follows. A later analysis counted approximately 74 million unique TCR beta chains across the 670 or so repertoires, and some 12 million of these chains were shared by at least two donors. To remove PCR and sequencing errors, raw reads were error-corrected and collapsed into unique sequences using a nearest-neighbor algorithm that merged closely related sequences. Alignment of CDR3 sequences to IMGT reference sequences was used to assign V, D and J gene segments. For a sequence to be retained, a match of at least six nucleotides to both a V gene segment and a J gene segment was required. Rearrangements were called productive when the CDR3 lacked stop codons and stayed in frame with V and J; all others were non-productive. Following IMGT convention, CDR3 was defined as the stretch from the second conserved V-encoded cysteine to the conserved J-encoded phenylalanine. In an earlier analysis of roughly 580 of the donors, sequences lacking an unambiguous match to a single V gene segment were excluded. An earlier analysis of 587 of the donors classified V segments as functional when productive rearrangements were above 56.7% and as segregating when the standard deviation between donors was above 5%. To diagnose cytomegalovirus status from the catalog of TCR beta chain sequences, a statistical classification framework was built. A later analysis assigned V and J genes by comparing TCR nucleotide sequences with IMGT/GENE-DB human TR gene sequences. A later analysis assigned CDR3 sequences and most-parsimonious VDJ recombination scenarios with the TCRdist pipeline. In a later analysis, each TCR beta chain was defined by its CDR3 amino acid sequence together with its V-gene family, and reads lacking a unique V-gene family were excluded. A later analysis removed over 500 highly shared, low-generation-probability nucleotide sequences to deal with suspected cross-contamination and a sequencing artifact. In a later analysis, a clonal expansion index for each public chain was calculated from normalized within-repertoire ranks of inferred template counts. Generation probabilities in a later analysis came from a VDJ recombination model fitted to out-of-frame rearrangements, and those results were checked against IGoR. A later analysis scored TCR-TCR, TCR-HLA and TCR-CMV co-occurrence with hypergeometric tests, applying a repertoire-size bias correction to TCR pairs. In a later analysis, false discovery rates were estimated by permuting HLA or CMV assignments 20 times. In a later analysis, co-occurring TCRs were grouped using DBSCAN, and TCRdist sequence similarity was added for clustering within HLA-allele-positive subsets. For co-occurrence clustering, repertoires with fewer than 30,000 or more than 120,000 public chains were excluded, along with five repertoires with anomalous nucleotide sharing. What TCRdb holds here is the immuneACCESS table cut down to in-frame rearrangements. Part of the clones is not present; checked against another copy, under half of the missing clones reflect an unresolved V gene, and the others are unexplained. That table supplies the V and J calls and clone size; D and trimming were determined from the DNA. Within this sample are 100,000 to 150,000 clones, with roughly 78% of them counted one time only. The ten largest account for approximately 3.8% of the sample.

This clone was seen once. Its antigen is not yet known. No per-base quality is available; no much larger clone lies one base away. The CDR3 goes from the cysteine to the phenylalanine over 15 residues. CDR3 DNA only is kept here, 45 bases in frame from base 1. V sheds 2 bases and J sheds 5 bases, leaving 15 bases between their ends. From the germline V gene (reference sequence), CDR1 is SEHNR and CDR2 is FQNEAQ. Results and caveats for the whole study, not just this receptor: The authors suggested that the approach could potentially be extended to other disease states and immunological phenotypes. The 87-base-pair reads could not distinguish some IMGT-functional V segments, including TRBV6-2 and TRBV6-3, so those segments were excluded. In a later analysis, the rate of TCR association differed among HLA loci, with DRB1 alleles having the most associated TCRs and HLA-C alleles having the fewest. A further reported finding was that TCR beta sequences accurately predicted the HLA-A and HLA-B alleles for most subjects in the first cohort. Only TCR beta chains were sequenced in this cohort, and the absence of alpha or paired-chain data limited detectable features. Because HLA typing was unavailable for some donors at each locus, only the typed subset was used in association tests. Several of the top co-occurrence clusters appeared to be linked to parvovirus B19, influenza, CMV and Epstein-Barr virus, according to a later analysis. Linkage disequilibrium might explain the correlated functional status among segregating V segments, but an unknown experimental factor could not be ruled out. When HLA alleles, especially DR and DQ, strongly co-occurred, TCR associations were difficult to assign to individual alleles. In both the original and validation cohorts, the classifier was reported to diagnose cytomegalovirus status with high specificity and sensitivity. In a later genetic analysis, fewer N-insertions in productive TCRs were reported among donors in an Asian-associated ancestry cluster than the 666-donor mean. In an earlier analysis of about 550 of the donors, most TCR beta V segments were observed in productive rearrangements about 90% or about 30% of the time, broadly matching IMGT annotations. For the cohort, immune exposure information was limited to CMV serostatus. The presence/absence analyses assumed that sequencing depth was roughly uniform across donors, and that assumption may not be true. A later analysis found that most CMV-associated TCR beta chains appeared HLA-restricted, with HLA associations seemingly driven largely by CMV exposure. A later analysis associated roughly 17,000 TCR beta sequences with specific HLA alleles at a false discovery rate of 0.05. The sequencing pipeline was judged likely to have produced a cluster of highly shared sequence variants as a technical artifact. In a later genetic analysis, a missense DCLRE1C variant was associated with V-gene and J-gene trimming of TCR beta chains, and the association was replicated in an independent cohort. Across donors, most TCR sequences were observed very rarely, whereas some public TCRs were present in many individuals. The earlier analysis of some 540 of the donors excluded around 17 rarely observed V segments, including chromosome 9 orphons, because counts were too low. A few of the identified cytomegalovirus-associated TCR beta chains were confirmed in vitro to be specific for cytomegalovirus antigens. A total of around 150 TCR beta chains were listed by the study as associated with cytomegalovirus. A later analysis found that HLA-associated TCR beta chains were more clonally expanded and had lower generation probabilities than equally common non-associated chains.

The chain uses TRBV7-9 and TRBJ1-2; the D gene is perhaps TRBD1, from 6 matching bases. This receptor was obtained from a man aged 25 to 40 in good health and CMV-seronegative. Sequenced input: PBMCs. The CDR3 sequence is CASSLPQGKMYGYTF. The nucleotide sequence reads as follows: TGTGCCAGCAGCTTACCCCAGGGGAAGATGTATGGCTACACCTTC. The CDR3 plus the reference TRBV7-9 and TRBJ1-2 genes for the other parts give the full variable domain: DTGVSQNPRHKITKRGQNVTFRCDPISEHNRLYWYRQTLGQGPEFLTYFQNEAQLEKSRLLSDRFSAERPKGSFSTLEIQRTEQGDSAMYLCASSLPQGKMYGYTFGSGTRLTVV.